This T cell receptor beta chain is drawn from a study of blood T cell repertoires in COVID-19. Across the whole study: Acute and convalescent COVID-19 samples came from the United States, Italy and Spain.

In terms of age and location, participants ranged from about 18 to 89 years and lived in about two dozen US areas. Donors were grouped by their self-reported clinical history. Methods used by the authors: Reference gene primer amplification in the assay estimated nucleated cell counts. Clones were read by immunoSEQ multiplex PCR, and TCRdb kept only the in-frame ones, dropping some. V, J and clone size are those of that table, while D and trimming were read from the DNA. Of fewer than 350,000 clones listed, more than 75% were seen once; the top ten hold about 2.3%. This TCR came from a middle-aged woman with acute COVID-19. Sequenced sample: PBMCs or T cells enriched from blood (not recorded which).

The CDR3: CATSGMIGTGVPNEKLFF. The CDR3 bases are TGTGCCACCAGTGGCATGATCGGGACAGGGGTGCCTAATGAAAAACTGTTTTTT. V usage is TRBV24-1 and J usage is TRBJ1-4; TRBD1 aligns across 10 bases. With 5 bases clipped from V and 3 bases from J, the junction kept 11 bases outside the gene matches. This CDR3 region has 18 residues. Per germline, CDR1 KGHDR and CDR2 SFDVKD.